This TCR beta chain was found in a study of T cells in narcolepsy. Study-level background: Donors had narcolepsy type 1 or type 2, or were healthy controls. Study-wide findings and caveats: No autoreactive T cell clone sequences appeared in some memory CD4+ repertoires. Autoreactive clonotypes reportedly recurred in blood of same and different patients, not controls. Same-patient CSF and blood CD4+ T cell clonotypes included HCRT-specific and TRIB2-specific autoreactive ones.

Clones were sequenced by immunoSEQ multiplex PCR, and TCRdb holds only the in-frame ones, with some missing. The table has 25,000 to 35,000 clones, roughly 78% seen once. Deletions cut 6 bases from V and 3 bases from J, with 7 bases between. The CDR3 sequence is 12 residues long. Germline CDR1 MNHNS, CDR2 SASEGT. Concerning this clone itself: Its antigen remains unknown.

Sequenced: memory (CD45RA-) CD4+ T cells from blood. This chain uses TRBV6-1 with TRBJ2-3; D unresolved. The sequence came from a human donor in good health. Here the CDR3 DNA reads TGTGCCAGCAGAGACACGACAGATACGCAGTATTTT. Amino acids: CASRDTTDTQYF.